Below, 7 T cell receptor beta chains from the same sample are listed, as sequenced in a study of CD4+ T cells in melanoma. Method: immunoSEQ multiplex PCR; TCRdb's copy keeps in-frame clones and lacks some. Among about 10,000 clones listed, approximately 60% were seen once. The sample taken for sequencing was cells from a culture (not recorded whether cultured in vitro). These receptors all come from a human donor with melanoma.

The chain carries TRBV6-1 and TRBJ1-5, with D unresolved. Between the trimmed V and J ends, which lost 3 bases and 1 base, there was a span of 4 bases. The CDR3 runs to 13 residues. Germline CDR1 reads MNHNS; CDR2 reads SASEGT. CDR3 sequence (DNA): TGTGCCAGCAGTGATCGAAGCAATCAGCCCCAGCATTTT. This sequence encodes CASSDRSNQPQHF.

The chain recombines TRBV18 with TRBJ1-1; tentative D call: TRBD1 (6 bases). CDR3 size: 12 residues. CDR1 and CDR2 from the germline V gene are KGHSH and LQKENI. V gave up 5 bases and J gave up 11 bases, with 15 bases separating them. The CDR3 loop reads CASSSTGREAFF. As DNA, the CDR3 is TGTGCCAGCTCATCTACAGGGCGGGAGGCTTTCTTT.

J is TRBJ1-2 and V is TRBV2, with D maybe TRBD1 (6 bases). There are 14 residues in the CDR3. CDR1 is SNHLY and CDR2 is FYNNEI in the germline V gene. Trimming stripped 6 bases from V and 8 bases from J, with 19 bases between. CDR3 nucleotide sequence: TGTGCCAGCAGGTGGGGGCAGGGAGAAGAAGGCTACACCTTC. This sequence encodes CASRWGQGEEGYTF.

This CDR3 is CATSPRPGGRETQYF. The CDR3 region has the DNA TGTGCCACCAGCCCACGGCCGGGTGGTCGGGAGACCCAGTACTTC. This rearrangement joins TRBV15 to TRBJ2-5; D is unresolved. The V end lost 5 bases, the J end lost 5 bases, and 18 bases lay between the germline ends. The CDR3 consists of 15 residues. From germline, CDR1 is LNHNV and CDR2 YYDKDF (reference sequence). The full variable domain, with the rest looked up from reference TRBV15 and TRBJ2-5, is DAMVIQNPRYQVTQFGKPVTLSCSQTLNHNVMYWYQQKSSQAPKLLFHYYDKDFNNEADTPDNFQSRRPNTSFCFLDIRSPGLGDTAMYLCATSPRPGGRETQYFGPGTRLLVL.

The V gene is TRBV9, the J gene TRBJ2-7; 7 bases agree with TRBD1. Germline lookup yields CDR1 SGDLS and CDR2 YYNGEE. With 6 bases clipped from V and 2 bases from J, the junction kept 8 bases outside the gene matches. The CDR3 runs 14 residues. CDR3 amino acids: CASTAGDSPYEQYF. DNA of the CDR3: TGTGCCAGCACCGCAGGGGACAGCCCCTACGAGCAGTACTTC.

V gene TRBV18 combines with J gene TRBJ1-2; TRBD1 aligns across 9 bases. The CDR3 consists of 14 residues. Trimming cost V 3 bases and J 3 bases; bases outside gene matches: 2. Germline V gene lookup returns CDR1 KGHSH and CDR2 LQKENI. CDR3 sequence reads: CASSPGDRDYGYTF. The CDR3 nucleotides are TGTGCCAGCTCACCTGGGGACAGGGACTATGGCTACACCTTC. The complete variable domain, with remaining parts taken from reference TRBV18 and TRBJ1-2, reads NAGVMQNPRHLVRRRGQEARLRCSPMKGHSHVYWYRQLPEEGLKFMVYLQKENIIDESGMPKERFSAEFPKEGPSILRIQQVVRGDSAAYFCASSPGDRDYGYTFGSGTRLTVV.

The chain is built from TRBV19 and TRBJ2-3, with D possibly being TRBD2 (6 bases). Germline V gene data show CDR1 as LNHDA and CDR2 as SQIVND (reference sequence). V dropped 1 base and J dropped 2 bases, with 19 bases sitting between them. The CDR3 length is 18 residues. In DNA form, the CDR3 reads TGTGCCAGTAGTATAGGAGGGGCCGCGGGGACCTTCACAGATACGCAGTATTTT. Its translation: CASSIGGAAGTFTDTQYF.